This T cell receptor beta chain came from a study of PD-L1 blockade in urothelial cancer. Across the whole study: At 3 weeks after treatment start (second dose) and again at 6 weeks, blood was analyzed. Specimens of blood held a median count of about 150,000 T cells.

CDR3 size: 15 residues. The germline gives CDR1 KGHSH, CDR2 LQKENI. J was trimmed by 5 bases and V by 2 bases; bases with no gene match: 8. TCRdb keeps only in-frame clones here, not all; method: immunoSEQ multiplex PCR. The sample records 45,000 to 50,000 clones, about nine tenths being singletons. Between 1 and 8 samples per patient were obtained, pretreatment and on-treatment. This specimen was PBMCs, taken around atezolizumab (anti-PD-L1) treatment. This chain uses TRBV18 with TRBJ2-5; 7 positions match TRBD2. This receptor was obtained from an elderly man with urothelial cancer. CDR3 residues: CASSPLASGGETQYF. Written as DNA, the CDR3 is TGTGCCAGCTCACCATTGGCTAGCGGAGGGGAGACCCAGTACTTC.